A single sample gave rise to the 25 T cell receptor beta chains below, sequenced in a study of T cell responses to AZD1222 COVID-19 vaccine. This table comes from immunoSEQ multiplex PCR, and its TCRdb copy is limited to in-frame clones, with some not included. The sample holds 120,000 to 150,000 clones; 86% are singletons and the top ten take approximately 5%. The sequences come from peripheral blood, collected 28 days after the second AZD1222 dose. The origin of the receptors is an adult who received the AZD1222 COVID-19 vaccine.

This chain links TRBV28 with TRBJ1-1, with D tentatively TRBD1 (6 bases). There are 13 residues in the CDR3. Trimming left V 6 bases short and J 4 bases short, with 12 bases between. The V gene's germline CDR1 is MDHEN and CDR2 SYDVKM. CDR3 sequence reads: CASRPPRGTEAFF. CDR3 sequence (DNA): TGTGCCAGCAGACCCCCCAGGGGCACTGAAGCTTTCTTT.

The chain recombines TRBV7-8 with TRBJ1-4; D uncertain. The CDR3 runs to 16 residues. Germline V CDR1 and CDR2: SGHVS, FQNEAQ. Trimming cost V 1 base and J 0 bases, with 9 bases left between them. The CDR3, as DNA: TGTGCCAGCAGCTTAGAGGGTGGGACAACTAATGAAAAACTGTTTTTT. This gives the protein CASSLEGGTTNEKLFF.

The chain employs TRBV7-2 and TRBJ1-2; 9 nucleotides match TRBD1. The length of the CDR3 is 14 residues. J was trimmed by 8 bases and V by 1 base; bases with no gene match: 5. Germline CDR1 is SGHTA and CDR2 is FQGNSA. The CDR3 reads CASSLGTGVSGYTF. In DNA form, the CDR3 reads TGTGCCAGCAGCTTAGGGACAGGGGTTAGCGGCTACACCTTC. Looking up the rest from reference TRBV7-2 and TRBJ1-2 gives the full variable domain: GAGVSQSPSNKVTEKGKDVELRCDPISGHTALYWYRQSLGQGLEFLIYFQGNSAPDKSGLPSDRFSAERTGGSVSTLTIQRTQQEDSAVYLCASSLGTGVSGYTFGSGTRLTVV.

This chain joins TRBV7-6 and TRBJ2-2; D ambiguous. The CDR3 has 14 residues. CDR1 and CDR2 (germline): SGHVS, FNYEAQ. V dropped 1 base and J dropped 2 bases, with 5 bases sitting between them. Written as DNA, the CDR3 is TGTGCCAGCAGCTTAGATCATAACACCGGGGAGCTGTTTTTT. This codes for CASSLDHNTGELFF.

The V call is TRBV6-5, the J call TRBJ2-5; D unclear. The germline CDR1 and CDR2 sequences are MNHEY and SVGAGI. The ends were cut back, 0 bases at V and 7 bases at J, with 18 bases in the middle. The CDR3 has 16 amino acids. Here the CDR3 reads CASSYSIGGHSGTQYF. The CDR3 region has the DNA TGTGCCAGCAGTTACTCGATCGGCGGCCATTCTGGGACCCAGTACTTC.

This clone was seen just once. The rearrangement joins TRBV29-1 to TRBJ1-2; no clear D gene. The CDR3 is 13 amino acids. Germline CDR1 is SQVTM and CDR2 is ANQGSEA. V shed 0 bases and J shed 1 base, with 6 bases lying between them. CDR3 sequence: CSVEDPGNYGYTF. CDR3 sequence (DNA): TGCAGCGTTGAAGACCCGGGTAACTATGGCTACACCTTC.

This clone was found once. The V and J genes are TRBV2 and TRBJ2-3; no firm D call. The CDR3 consists of 14 residues. V lost 7 bases, J lost 7 bases, and 18 bases lay in between. In germline, CDR1 is SNHLY, CDR2 FYNNEI. CDR3 amino acids: CASKWTGNLNTQYF. The CDR3, as DNA: TGTGCCAGCAAGTGGACCGGAAATCTTAATACGCAGTATTTT.

This clone was detected only a few times. V is TRBV15 and J is TRBJ2-3; D is unresolved. Germline CDR1 and CDR2: LNHNV and YYDKDF (reference sequence). Trimming shortened V by 0 bases and J by 4 bases, and 5 bases separated the two germline ends. This CDR3 contains 13 residues. CDR3 nucleotide sequence: TGTGCCACCAGCAGAGACTTACCAGATACGCAGTATTTT. Translation gives CATSRDLPDTQYF. Variable domain in full (rest from reference TRBV15 and TRBJ2-3): DAMVIQNPRYQVTQFGKPVTLSCSQTLNHNVMYWYQQKSSQAPKLLFHYYDKDFNNEADTPDNFQSRRPNTSFCFLDIRSPGLGDTAMYLCATSRDLPDTQYFGPGTRLTVL.

This clone was counted a few times. For the CDR3, the DNA is TGTGCCAGCGGATCGTCAGGTAGCAATCAGCCCCAGCATTTT. This sequence encodes CASGSSGSNQPQHF. The genes are TRBV9 and TRBJ1-5; D is unclear. This CDR3 is 14 amino acids long. Germline CDR1 and CDR2: SGDLS and YYNGEE. V dropped 7 bases and J dropped 0 bases, with 11 bases sitting between them.

The rearrangement links TRBV10-3 to TRBJ2-5, with D perhaps TRBD1 or TRBD2 (5 bases each). Germline-derived CDR1 and CDR2 are ENHRY and SYGVKD. The ends were cut back, 9 bases at V and 4 bases at J, with 12 bases in the middle. This CDR3 is built from 12 residues. CDR3 protein: CAMGDGTETQYF. CDR3 bases: TGTGCCATGGGGGATGGGACAGAGACCCAGTACTTC.

The CDR3 nucleotides are TGTGCCATCAGTGGACGGGAAGATACGCAGTATTTT. It is translated as CAISGREDTQYF. V and J are TRBV10-3 and TRBJ2-3; tentative D call: TRBD2 (5 bases). Trimming shortened V by 4 bases and J by 5 bases, and 7 bases separated the two germline ends. The CDR3 length is 12 residues. Germline V lookup: CDR1 ENHRY, CDR2 SYGVKD.

In this sample, this clone turned up once. The rearrangement links TRBV7-2 to TRBJ2-7, with 9 bases identical to TRBD1. Per the germline V gene, CDR1 is SGHTA and CDR2 is FQGNSA. The length of the CDR3 is 13 residues. V shed 1 base and J 12 bases; nucleotides not matched to a gene: 7. CDR3 amino acids: CASSLDRDRESYF. The CDR3 region has the DNA TGTGCCAGCAGCTTAGACCGGGACAGGGAATCGTACTTC.

This CDR3 reads CASSVGGTTNTEAFF. In DNA form, the CDR3 reads TGTGCCAGCAGCGTAGGGGGGACAACGAACACTGAAGCTTTCTTT. This chain connects TRBV9 to TRBJ1-1; D is possibly TRBD1 (6 bases). The CDR3 totals 15 residues. V was trimmed by 0 bases and J by 1 base, leaving 10 bases between them. Germline-derived CDR1 and CDR2 are SGDLS and YYNGEE.

The chain is built from TRBV6-5 and TRBJ1-4, with TRBD1 matching over 10 bases. The ends lost 7 bases at V and 7 bases at J; junction bases unmatched: 9. Germline CDR1 is MNHEY and CDR2 is SVGAGI. The CDR3 has 15 residues. Here the CDR3 DNA reads TGTGCCAGCAACCCCGACAGGGGGCGGGTTGAAAAACTGTTTTTT. Its translation is CASNPDRGRVEKLFF.

This rearrangement joins TRBV7-8 to TRBJ2-5; 7 bases fit TRBD2. After removal of 2 bases from V and 2 bases from J, the junction contained 5 bases not matched to a gene. The CDR3 is 15 residues long. Germline V CDR1 and CDR2: SGHVS, FQNEAQ. CDR3 loop: CASSLSLADQETQYF. The DNA of the CDR3 is TGTGCCAGCAGCTTATCCCTAGCGGATCAAGAGACCCAGTACTTC.

The chain has TRBV19 and TRBJ1-2, with D unresolved. The ends were cut back, 7 bases at V and 0 bases at J, with 21 bases in the middle. The CDR3 consists of 17 residues. The V gene's germline CDR1 is LNHDA and CDR2 SQIVND (reference sequence). The CDR3 is CASNGARERKTNYGYTF. CDR3 nucleotide sequence: TGTGCCAGTAATGGAGCTAGGGAGAGGAAGACTAACTATGGCTACACCTTC. The full variable domain, its missing parts supplied by reference TRBV19 and TRBJ1-2, is DGGITQSPKYLFRKEGQNVTLSCEQNLNHDAMYWYRQDPGQGLRLIYYSQIVNDFQKGDIAEGYSVSREKKESFPLTVTSAQKNPTAFYLCASNGARERKTNYGYTFGSGTRLTVV.

For the CDR3, the DNA is TGTGCCAGCAGCTTAGGGGGGCAGGAGACCCAGTACTTC. Protein product: CASSLGGQETQYF. V usage is TRBV13 and J usage is TRBJ2-5; D may be TRBD1 (5 bases). The CDR3 is 13 residues long. CDR1 is PRHDT, CDR2 FYEKMQ, per germline (reference sequence). V was pared by 0 bases and J by 5 bases, with 7 bases between.

The chain links TRBV6-5 to TRBJ1-4, with D unclear. V lost 10 bases and J 8 bases, leaving 20 bases between the germline ends. The CDR3 is 14 amino acids. Germline lookup yields CDR1 MNHEY and CDR2 SVGAGI. The DNA of the CDR3 is TGTGCCACCCAGCCAGCCTTTAATTCCGAAAAACTGTTTTTT. Translating gives CATQPAFNSEKLFF.

The genes are TRBV4-2 and TRBJ1-1, with no clear D. The CDR3 has 12 residues. CDR1 and CDR2 from the germline V gene are LGHNA and YNFKEQ. With 7 bases removed from V and 0 bases from J, the gap between germline ends came to 6 bases. DNA of the CDR3: TGTGCCAGCAACCAGGTGAACACTGAAGCTTTCTTT. Protein sequence: CASNQVNTEAFF.

The J gene is TRBJ2-1, the V gene TRBV19, with TRBD2 matching 9 bases. The V segment lost 8 bases and the J segment 7 bases; nucleotides outside the gene matches: 9. From germline, CDR1 is LNHDA and CDR2 SQIVND (reference sequence). The CDR3 is made up of 14 amino acids. CDR3 sequence: CASGLAGRFNEQFF. The CDR3 nucleotides read TGTGCCAGTGGGCTAGCGGGACGTTTTAATGAGCAGTTCTTC.

The chain links TRBV6-1 to TRBJ2-3, with D perhaps given as TRBD1 or TRBD2 (5 bases each). CDR1 and CDR2 from the germline V gene are MNHNS and SASEGT. Trimming shortened V by 5 bases and J by 2 bases, and 8 bases separated the two germline ends. The CDR3 runs 13 residues. CDR3 sequence: CASSLGTTDTQYF. CDR3 in DNA: TGTGCCAGCAGTTTAGGGACCACAGATACGCAGTATTTT.

The chain carries TRBV11-2 and TRBJ2-1; D gene uncertain. V lost 1 base and J 10 bases, leaving 17 bases between the germline ends. CDR3 size: 15 residues. Germline CDR1 is SGHAT and CDR2 is FQNNGV. Here the CDR3 reads CASSLGVVGKGEQFF. Here the CDR3 DNA reads TGTGCCAGCAGCTTAGGGGTGGTGGGGAAGGGCGAGCAGTTCTTC.

This chain uses TRBV29-1 with TRBJ1-2; D perhaps matches TRBD1 (6 bases). From germline, CDR1 is SQVTM and CDR2 ANQGSEA. CDR3 length: 13 residues. The ends were cut back, 6 bases at V and 1 base at J, with 12 bases in the middle. The CDR3: CSVGDTLNYGYTF. The CDR3 DNA follows: TGCAGCGTAGGGGACACCCTTAACTATGGCTACACCTTC.

The chain combines TRBV4-1 with TRBJ1-6; D is undetermined. The germline V and J ends were trimmed by 4 bases and 4 bases, with 14 bases remaining between them. Germline CDR1 and CDR2: MGHRA and YSYEKL. The length of the CDR3 is 16 residues. DNA of the CDR3: TGCGCCAGCAGCCCCGAACAAGGGCAGTATAATTCACCCCTCCACTTT. Encoded protein: CASSPEQGQYNSPLHF.

The V call is TRBV30, the J call TRBJ1-2; D is unclear. CDR1 is GTSNPN and CDR2 is SVGIG in the germline V gene (reference sequence). This CDR3 has 16 residues. V shed 2 bases and J shed 4 bases, with 20 bases lying between them. The CDR3 here is CAWSPPYTPAGYGYTF. In DNA, the CDR3 is TGTGCCTGGAGTCCTCCTTATACCCCGGCGGGCTATGGCTACACCTTC.